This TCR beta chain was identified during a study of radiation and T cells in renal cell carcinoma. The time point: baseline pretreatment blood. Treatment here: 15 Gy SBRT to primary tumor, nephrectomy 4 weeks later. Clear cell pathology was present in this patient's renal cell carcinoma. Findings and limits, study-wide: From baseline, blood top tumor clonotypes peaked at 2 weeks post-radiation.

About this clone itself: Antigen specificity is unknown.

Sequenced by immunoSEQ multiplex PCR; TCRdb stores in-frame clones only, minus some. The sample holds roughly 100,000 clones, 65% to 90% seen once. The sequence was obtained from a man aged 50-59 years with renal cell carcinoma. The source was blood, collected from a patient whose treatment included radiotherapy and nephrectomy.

CDR3 region: CASSPSGSPREQYF. CDR3 DNA sequence: TGTGCCAGCAGTCCAAGCGGGAGTCCACGGGAGCAGTACTTC. This chain connects TRBV6-5 to TRBJ2-7, with 8 bases matching TRBD2. V gave up 5 bases and J gave up 7 bases; unmatched junction bases: 10. The length of the CDR3 is 14 residues. CDR1 and CDR2 from the germline V gene are MNHEY and SVGAGI.